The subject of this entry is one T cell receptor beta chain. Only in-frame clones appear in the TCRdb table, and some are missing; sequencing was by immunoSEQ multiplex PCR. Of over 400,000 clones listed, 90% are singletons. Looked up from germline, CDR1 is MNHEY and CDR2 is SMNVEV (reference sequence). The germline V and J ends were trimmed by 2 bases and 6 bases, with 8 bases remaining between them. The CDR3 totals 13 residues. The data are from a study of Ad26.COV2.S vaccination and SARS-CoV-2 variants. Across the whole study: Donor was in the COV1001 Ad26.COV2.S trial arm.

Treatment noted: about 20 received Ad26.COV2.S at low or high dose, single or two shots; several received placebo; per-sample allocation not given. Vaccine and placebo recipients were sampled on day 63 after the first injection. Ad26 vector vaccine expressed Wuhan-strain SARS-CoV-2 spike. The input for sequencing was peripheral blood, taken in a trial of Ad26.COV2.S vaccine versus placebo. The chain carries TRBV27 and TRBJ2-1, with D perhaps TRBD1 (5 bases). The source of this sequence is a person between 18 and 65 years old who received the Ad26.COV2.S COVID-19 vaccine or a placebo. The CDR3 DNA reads TGTGCCAGCAGTTTAGGGGCCTCCAATGAGCAGTTCTTC. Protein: CASSLGASNEQFF.